The 24 T cell receptor beta chains listed next were all sequenced from one sample in a study of T cell repertoires in cytomegalovirus infection. TCRdb itself ran the reads through MiXCR, one entry per CDR3 protein. The sample contains around 190,000 distinct CDR3 sequences, around an eighth of which appear only once. Sequenced input: PBMCs. The source of these receptors is a human donor in good health (CMV status not recorded). Some clones in this sample may be carry-over from other donors' samples.

This clonotype appeared many times. The chain couples TRBV14 to TRBJ1-1; D perhaps matches TRBD1 (5 bases). This CDR3 is built from 12 residues. V was cut by 2 bases and J by 5 bases, with 6 bases left in between. From germline, CDR1 is SGHDN and CDR2 FVKESK. CDR3 in DNA: TGTGCCAGCAGCCAACAGGGAACTGAAGCTTTCTTT. Translation gives CASSQQGTEAFF. The whole variable domain, filled in from reference TRBV14 and TRBJ1-1, reads EAGVTQFPSHSVIEKGQTVTLRCDPISGHDNLYWYRRVMGKEIKFLLHFVKESKQDESGMPNNRFLAERTGGTYSTLKVQPAELEDSGVYFCASSQQGTEAFFGQGTRLTVV.

This clonotype was observed a handful of times. V and J are TRBV29-1 and TRBJ1-1, with a tentative D call TRBD1 (5 bases). The CDR3 covers 15 residues. Looked up from germline, CDR1 is SQVTM and CDR2 is ANQGSEA. V was trimmed by 2 bases and J by 0 bases, leaving 13 bases between them. Here the CDR3 reads CSVEPGEGMNTEAFF. CDR3 in DNA: TGCAGCGTTGAACCCGGGGAGGGGATGAACACTGAAGCTTTCTTT.

Worth noting for this clonotype: A much larger clonotype is one base distant, so this may be a read error. The rearrangement uses TRBV5-6 and TRBJ2-7, with D tentatively TRBD1 (8 bases). CDR1 and CDR2 from the germline V gene are SGHDT and YYEEEE. V lost 6 bases and J lost 0, with 19 bases in between. CDR3 length: 16 amino acids. The CDR3 bases are TGTGCCAGCATCTCACAGGGGGGGAGATACTCCTACGAGCAGTACTTC. Translating gives CASISQGGRYSYEQYF.

The gene calls are TRBV28 and TRBJ2-1, with a tentative D call TRBD2 (6 bases). This CDR3 comprises 15 residues. The V gene's germline CDR1 is MDHEN and CDR2 SYDVKM. V dropped 2 bases and J dropped 2 bases, with 10 bases sitting between them. CDR3 in DNA: TGTGCCAGCAGTTTACGGGAGTCCACCTACAATGAGCAGTTCTTC. This translates into CASSLRESTYNEQFF.

The V and J genes are TRBV7-2 and TRBJ2-1, with unresolved D. The CDR3 extends over 15 amino acids. Germline CDR1 is SGHTA and CDR2 is FQGNSA. V lost 3 bases to trimming and J lost 9 bases, with 18 bases between them. CDR3 DNA sequence: TGTGCCAGCAGCTTCCCAGACGGACCATCAGCTGAGCAGTTCTTC. It codes for CASSFPDGPSAEQFF.

This clonotype was picked up a small number of times. This sequence joins TRBV28 and TRBJ2-7, with 8 bases fitting TRBD1. The CDR3 covers 13 residues. The germline gives CDR1 MDHEN, CDR2 SYDVKM. V shed 7 bases, J shed 5 bases, and the junction held 7 bases outside the gene matches. CDR3 region: CASTTDRAHEQYF. The CDR3 DNA reads as TGTGCCAGCACCACGGACAGGGCCCACGAGCAGTACTTC.

The sample holds many counts of this clonotype. The V and J genes are TRBV7-2 and TRBJ2-1, with TRBD2 as a possible D gene (6 bases). This CDR3 contains 16 residues. Trimming removed 1 base from V and 6 bases from J, with 16 bases in between. The germline V gene has CDR1 SGHTA and CDR2 FQGNSA. In nucleotides, the CDR3 is TGTGCCAGCAGCTTAGAGTGGGGGAGGTCACGCAATGAGCAGTTCTTC. Its translation: CASSLEWGRSRNEQFF.

This clonotype was seen a handful of times. This rearrangement joins TRBV12-5 to TRBJ2-5; TRBD1 matches at 7 bases. Trimming took 7 bases from V and 1 from J; bases not matched to a gene: 6. Germline V CDR1 and CDR2: LGHNT, FRNRAP. This CDR3 comprises 14 residues. CDR3 in DNA: TGTGCTAGTGCCCGGGACAGCCTCCAAGAGACCCAGTACTTC. Amino acid sequence: CASARDSLQETQYF.

This clonotype turned up a few times. This sequence joins TRBV25-1 and TRBJ2-1; 7 positions match TRBD2. The CDR3 is 12 amino acids. The V and J ends lost 7 bases and 15 bases, in that order; junction bases with no gene match: 12. From germline, CDR1 is MGHDK and CDR2 SYGVNS. CDR3 bases: TGTGCCAGCACCGAGGGGCTAGCGGCGACGTTCTTC. This sequence encodes CASTEGLAATFF.

This clonotype came up a few times. The chain's CDR3 is CASSPRATNEKLFF. Written as DNA, the CDR3 is TGTGCCAGCAGCCCCAGGGCAACTAATGAAAAACTGTTTTTT. J is TRBJ1-4 and V is TRBV12-3 or TRBV12-4; weak D call: TRBD1 (5 bases). The V end lost 6 bases, the J end lost 0 bases, and 8 bases lay between the germline ends. CDR3 length equals 14 residues.

On this clonotype itself: One end of the junction is discordant with germline, which a read error may explain. The chain combines TRBV5-4 with TRBJ2-2, with 8 bases aligning to TRBD2. The CDR3 covers 15 residues. Germline V gene sequence: CDR1 SGHNT, CDR2 YYREEE (reference sequence). The CDR3 bases are TGTGCCAGCAGCTCCCCCGGGGGGGACCCCGGGGGGCTGTTTTTT. Translation gives CASSSPGGDPGGLFF.

This clonotype was picked up a small number of times. The CDR3 sequence: CASSRTQREQFF. In DNA form, the CDR3 reads TGTGCCAGCAGTAGGACTCAGAGAGAGCAGTTCTTC. V and J are TRBV12-3 or TRBV12-4 and TRBJ2-1, with D possibly TRBD2 on 5 matching bases. The V gene lost 5 bases and the J gene lost 10 bases, with 12 bases spanning the gap. This CDR3 has 12 amino acids.

This clonotype appeared many times. The rearrangement joins TRBV7-2 to TRBJ1-2; D is unclear. Germline assignment: CDR1 SGHTA and CDR2 FQGNSA. CDR3 size: 13 residues. The V end lost 2 bases, the J end lost 3 bases, and 7 bases lay between the germline ends. The CDR3 DNA reads as TGTGCCAGCAGCTTATGGGGAGACTATGGCTACACCTTC. Translated, it gives CASSLWGDYGYTF.

This clonotype was seen repeatedly, ten times or more. This chain connects TRBV7-2 to TRBJ2-1; 7 positions match TRBD1. Germline CDR1 SGHTA, CDR2 FQGNSA. The junction had 9 bases not matched to a gene; V was cut back by 4 bases and J by 6 bases. The CDR3 covers 15 residues. The CDR3 protein is CASSSRQGLGNEQFF. CDR3 DNA sequence: TGTGCCAGCAGCTCCCGACAGGGTTTGGGCAATGAGCAGTTCTTC.

This rearrangement joins TRBV4-1 to TRBJ2-5, with TRBD1 identical over 8 bases. The CDR3 extends over 17 amino acids. J lost 5 bases, V lost 1 base, and 12 bases had no gene match. Germline CDR1 MGHRA, CDR2 YSYEKL. The CDR3 reads CASSQAPQGAGLETQYF. The CDR3 DNA reads TGCGCCAGCAGCCAAGCCCCCCAGGGGGCGGGTTTGGAGACCCAGTACTTC.

This clonotype was counted at least ten times. This chain connects TRBV28 to TRBJ2-5; the match to TRBD2 covers 7 bases. The V gene end was trimmed by 2 bases and the J gene end by 5 bases; junction bases not matched to a gene: 17. The CDR3 is made up of 18 amino acids. CDR1 is MDHEN and CDR2 is SYDVKM in the germline V gene. The DNA of the CDR3 is TGTGCCAGCAGTTTACGTTTTCGTTCGAGCGGGATCACCGAGACCCAGTACTTC. Amino acid sequence: CASSLRFRSSGITETQYF.

The chain recombines TRBV6-2 or TRBV6-3 with TRBJ2-1; 9 bases line up with TRBD2. Germline lookup yields CDR1 MNHEY and CDR2 SVGEGT. There are 17 residues in the CDR3. The trim removed 7 bases at V and 7 bases at J, leaving 17 bases unmatched. In nucleotides, the CDR3 is TGTGCCAGCACTCAAAGCGAGACTAGCGGCCCTTTGAATGAGCAGTTCTTC. As protein: CASTQSETSGPLNEQFF.

At least ten counts were recorded for this clonotype. The J gene is TRBJ2-5, the V gene TRBV11-2; D may be TRBD1 or TRBD2 (5 bases each). This CDR3 is 17 amino acids long. Trimming stripped 5 bases from V and 3 bases from J, with 22 bases between. Germline assignment: CDR1 SGHAT and CDR2 FQNNGV. Here the CDR3 reads CASSLGARGGQEETQYF. The DNA for the CDR3 is TGTGCCAGCAGCCTAGGGGCCCGGGGCGGGCAGGAAGAGACCCAGTACTTC.

This clonotype was counted ten times or more. This rearrangement joins TRBV7-2 to TRBJ2-7; perhaps TRBD1 as D (6 bases). V lost 1 base and J lost 2, with 12 bases in between. This CDR3 has 15 residues. Germline assignment: CDR1 SGHTA and CDR2 FQGNSA. CDR3: CASSLVGQLTYEQYF. CDR3 DNA sequence: TGTGCCAGCAGCTTAGTTGGACAGCTAACCTACGAGCAGTACTTC.

The CDR3 is CASSLEQGNYEQYF. For the CDR3, the DNA is TGCGCCAGCAGCTTGGAGCAGGGGAACTACGAGCAGTACTTC. The chain is built from TRBV5-1 and TRBJ2-7; possibly TRBD1 for D (6 bases). Germline CDR1 reads SGHRS; CDR2 reads YFSETQ. The CDR3 extends over 14 amino acids. V was clipped by 0 bases and J by 3 bases, with 10 bases between them. Combining the CDR3 with reference TRBV5-1 and TRBJ2-7 gives the whole variable domain KAGVTQTPRYLIKTRGQQVTLSCSPISGHRSVSWYQQTPGQGLQFLFEYFSETQRNKGNFPGRFSGRQFSNSRSEMNVSTLELGDSALYLCASSLEQGNYEQYFGPGTRLTVT.

This clonotype was seen a few times. The chain joins TRBV7-9 to TRBJ2-1, with 7 bases that match TRBD1. J was trimmed by 4 bases and V by 11 bases; bases with no gene match: 8. CDR1 is SEHNR, CDR2 FQNEAQ, per germline (reference sequence). This CDR3 is 13 amino acids long. The CDR3 spells CAGAGDSYNEQFF. CDR3 nucleotides: TGTGCCGGGGCCGGGGACAGTTACAATGAGCAGTTCTTC.

This clonotype was counted ten times or more. V and J are TRBV2 and TRBJ1-5; weak D call: TRBD1 (5 bases). Trimming took off 11 bases at V and 4 bases at J, with 15 bases between the two ends. Germline CDR1 reads SNHLY; CDR2 reads FYNNEI. This CDR3 is 13 amino acids long. CDR3 amino acids: CACNRDLNQPQHF. CDR3 in DNA: TGTGCCTGTAATCGGGACTTAAATCAGCCCCAGCATTTT.

This clonotype has just a few counts. This sequence joins TRBV2 and TRBJ1-5; D not certain. V dropped 5 bases and J dropped 2 bases, with 25 bases sitting between them. The CDR3 extends over 19 amino acids. Germline CDR1 is SNHLY and CDR2 is FYNNEI. CDR3 sequence reads: CASSNPDIRPNSGNQPQHF. CDR3 nucleotide sequence: TGTGCCAGCAGTAACCCTGACATCCGTCCTAATAGCGGCAATCAGCCCCAGCATTTT.

This clonotype came up many times. The V call is TRBV7-9, the J call TRBJ2-2, with D perhaps TRBD1 (5 bases). Germline V lookup: CDR1 SEHNR, CDR2 FQNEAQ (reference sequence). The CDR3 has 17 amino acids. Trimming removed 4 bases at V and 4 bases at J, with 19 bases between. The CDR3 nucleotides are TGTGCCAGCAGCTATACTTCAGGGAATAGTCTCACCGGGGAGCTGTTTTTT. This gives the protein CASSYTSGNSLTGELFF.